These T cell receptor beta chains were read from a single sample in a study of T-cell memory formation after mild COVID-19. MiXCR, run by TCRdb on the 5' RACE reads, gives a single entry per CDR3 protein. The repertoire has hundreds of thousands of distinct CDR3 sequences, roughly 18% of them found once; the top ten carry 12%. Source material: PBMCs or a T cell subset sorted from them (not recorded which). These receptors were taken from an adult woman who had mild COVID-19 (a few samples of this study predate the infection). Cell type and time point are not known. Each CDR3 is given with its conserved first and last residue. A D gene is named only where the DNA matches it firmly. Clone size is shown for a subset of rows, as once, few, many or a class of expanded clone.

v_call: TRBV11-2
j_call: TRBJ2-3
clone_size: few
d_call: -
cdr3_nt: TGTGCCAGCAGCTTAGGGCCGCGGGGCACAGATACGCAGTATTTT
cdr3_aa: CASSLGPRGTDTQYF

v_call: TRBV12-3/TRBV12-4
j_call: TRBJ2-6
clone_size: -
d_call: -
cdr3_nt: TGTGCCAGCAGTGCCGCAGGGCCAGGGGCCAACGTCCTGACTTTC
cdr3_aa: CASSAAGPGANVLTF

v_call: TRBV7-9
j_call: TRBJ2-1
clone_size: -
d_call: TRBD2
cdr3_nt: TGTGCCAGCATCGTAGCGGGACCTGGTTGGTACAATGAGCAGTTCTTC
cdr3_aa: CASIVAGPGWYNEQFF

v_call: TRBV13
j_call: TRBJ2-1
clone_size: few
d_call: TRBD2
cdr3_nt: TGTGCCAGCAGCTTGGCGTCCGAGACTAGCGGGAGGTTCTACAATGAGCAGTTCTTC
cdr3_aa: CASSLASETSGRFYNEQFF

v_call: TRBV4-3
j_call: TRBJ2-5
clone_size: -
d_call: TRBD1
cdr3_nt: TGCGCCAGCAGCCCTTATGGACAGGGGAAAGAGACCCAGTACTTC
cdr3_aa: CASSPYGQGKETQYF

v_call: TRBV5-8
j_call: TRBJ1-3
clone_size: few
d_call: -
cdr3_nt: TGTGCCAGCAGCAAGGGGACCGTCTCTGGAAACACCATATATTTT
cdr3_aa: CASSKGTVSGNTIYF

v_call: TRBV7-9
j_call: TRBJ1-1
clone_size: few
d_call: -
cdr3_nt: TGTGCCAGCAGGCAGGGACACAGGAACACTGAAGCTTTCTTT
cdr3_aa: CASRQGHRNTEAFF

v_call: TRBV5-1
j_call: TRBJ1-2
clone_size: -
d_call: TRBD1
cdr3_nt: TGCGCCAGCAGCTCGACAGGGTTCTATGGCTACACCTTC
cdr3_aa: CASSSTGFYGYTF

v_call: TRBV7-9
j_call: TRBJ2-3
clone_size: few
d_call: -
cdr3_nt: TGTGCCAGCAGCCTCCATACCGGGGGTACGGGCACAGATACGCAGTATTTT
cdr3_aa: CASSLHTGGTGTDTQYF

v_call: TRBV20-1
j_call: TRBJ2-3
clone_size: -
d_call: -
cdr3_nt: TGCAGTGCTAGAGATGGACCCCGCCGCGCGACAGATACGCAGTATTTT
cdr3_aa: CSARDGPRRATDTQYF

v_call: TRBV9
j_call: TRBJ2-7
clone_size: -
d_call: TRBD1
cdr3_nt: TGTGCCAGCAGCGTTACCGGGACAGGGGTCCTCGAGCAGTACTTC
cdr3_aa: CASSVTGTGVLEQYF

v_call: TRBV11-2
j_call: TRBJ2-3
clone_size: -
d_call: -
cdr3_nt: TGTGCCAGCAGCTTAGATCTTGTAGATACGCAGTATTTT
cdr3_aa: CASSLDLVDTQYF

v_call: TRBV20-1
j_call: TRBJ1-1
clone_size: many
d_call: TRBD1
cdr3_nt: TGCAGTGCTTTACCGGGACAGCCTAACACTGAAGCTTTCTTT
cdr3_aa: CSALPGQPNTEAFF

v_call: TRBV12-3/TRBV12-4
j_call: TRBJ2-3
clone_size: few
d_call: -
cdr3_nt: TGTGCCAGCAGTTTCAAAAATACGCAGTATTTT
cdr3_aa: CASSFKNTQYF

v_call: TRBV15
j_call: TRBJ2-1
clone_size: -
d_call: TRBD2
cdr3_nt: TGTGCCACCAGCATAGGGCTAGCGGGAGGTTCAAATGAGCAGTTCTTC
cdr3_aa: CATSIGLAGGSNEQFF

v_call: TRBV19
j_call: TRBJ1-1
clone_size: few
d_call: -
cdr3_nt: TGTGCCAGTAAAGGATTTGGGAACACTGAAGCTTTCTTT
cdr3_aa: CASKGFGNTEAFF

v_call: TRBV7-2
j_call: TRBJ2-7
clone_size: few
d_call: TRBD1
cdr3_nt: TGTGCCAGCAGCTTAGAGACAGGGTACCCCTACGAGCAGTACTTC
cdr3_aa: CASSLETGYPYEQYF

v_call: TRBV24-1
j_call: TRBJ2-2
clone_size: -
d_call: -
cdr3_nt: TGTGCCACCAGTGTACGGCAGGGGAACACCGGGGAGCTGTTTTTT
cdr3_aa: CATSVRQGNTGELFF

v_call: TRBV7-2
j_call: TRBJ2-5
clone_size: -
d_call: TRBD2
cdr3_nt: TGTGCCAGCAGTAAAAGGGTAGAGTGGATCGGGGGGGCAGAAGAGACCCAGTACTTC
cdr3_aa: CASSKRVEWIGGAEETQYF

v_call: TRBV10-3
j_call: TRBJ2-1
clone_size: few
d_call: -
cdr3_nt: TGTGCCATCAAGGAGGGGGGCTCCTACAATGAGCAGTTCTTC
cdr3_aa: CAIKEGGSYNEQFF

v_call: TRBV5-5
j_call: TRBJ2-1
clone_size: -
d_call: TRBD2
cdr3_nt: TGTGCCAGCAGCTTGGGACTAGCGGGCCTTAGCAATGAGCAGTTCTTC
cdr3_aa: CASSLGLAGLSNEQFF

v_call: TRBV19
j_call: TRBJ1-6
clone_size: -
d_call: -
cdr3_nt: TGTGCCCCCGTGATCGGGAAGGCGTCACCCCTCCACTTT
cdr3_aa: CAPVIGKASPLHF

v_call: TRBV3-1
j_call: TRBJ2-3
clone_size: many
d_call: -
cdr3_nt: TGTGCCAGCAGCCCCCGATGGACCGAGTTCACAGATACGCAGTATTTT
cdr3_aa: CASSPRWTEFTDTQYF

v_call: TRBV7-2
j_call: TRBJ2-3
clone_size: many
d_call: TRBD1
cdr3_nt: TGTGCCAGCAGCTTGACAGGGGCCAGGGGCACAGATACGCAGTATTTT
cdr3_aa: CASSLTGARGTDTQYF

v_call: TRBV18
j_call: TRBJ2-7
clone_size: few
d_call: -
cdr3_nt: TGTGCCAGCTCACCCCTCCTCTCGGGGAGTGGGTACGAGCAGTACTTC
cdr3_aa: CASSPLLSGSGYEQYF

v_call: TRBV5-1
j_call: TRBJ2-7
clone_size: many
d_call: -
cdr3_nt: TGCGCCAGCAGCTACTCAGGGGGGGGCCTCGAGCAGTACTTC
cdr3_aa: CASSYSGGGLEQYF

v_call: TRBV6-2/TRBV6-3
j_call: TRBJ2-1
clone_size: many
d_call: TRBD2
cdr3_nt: TGTGCCAGCAGTTACTTGGGACTAGCGGGAGGTTACGACAATGAGCAGTTCTTC
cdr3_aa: CASSYLGLAGGYDNEQFF

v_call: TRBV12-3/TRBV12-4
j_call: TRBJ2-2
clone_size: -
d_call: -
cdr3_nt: TGTGCCAGCAGTCGGCCCCTAGGGCAGGGGGGCGGGGAGCTGTTTTTT
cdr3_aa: CASSRPLGQGGGELFF

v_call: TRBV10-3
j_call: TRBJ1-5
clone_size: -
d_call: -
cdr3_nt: TGTGCCATCAGTGAGTCAGGCGACAGGTCCGGGCCCCAGCATTTT
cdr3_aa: CAISESGDRSGPQHF

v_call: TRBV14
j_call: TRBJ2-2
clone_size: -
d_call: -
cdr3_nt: TGTGCCAGCAGCCGGTGGCAGACCAACACCGGGGAGCTGTTTTTT
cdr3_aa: CASSRWQTNTGELFF

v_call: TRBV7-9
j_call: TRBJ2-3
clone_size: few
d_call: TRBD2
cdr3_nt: TGTGCCAGCAGCTTACCCCTAGCGGGAGCATCAGATACGCAGTATTTT
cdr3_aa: CASSLPLAGASDTQYF

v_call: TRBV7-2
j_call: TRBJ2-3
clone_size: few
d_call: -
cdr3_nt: TGTGCCAGCAGCTTAGCGGGGCTCGGCACAGATACGCAGTATTTT
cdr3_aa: CASSLAGLGTDTQYF

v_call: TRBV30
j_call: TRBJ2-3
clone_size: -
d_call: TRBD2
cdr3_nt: TGTGCCTGGAGTGTATTTCGCGGGGGGGCGACAGATACGCAGTATTTT
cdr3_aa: CAWSVFRGGATDTQYF

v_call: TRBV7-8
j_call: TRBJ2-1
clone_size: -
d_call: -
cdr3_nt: TGTGCCAGCAGCTCTTACCCTGAGCAGTTCTTC
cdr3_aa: CASSSYPEQFF

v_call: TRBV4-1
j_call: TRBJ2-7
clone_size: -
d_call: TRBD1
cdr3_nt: TGCGCCAGCAGCCAAGGGCCCGGGACAGCGAGCTCCTACGAGCAGTACTTC
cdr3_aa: CASSQGPGTASSYEQYF

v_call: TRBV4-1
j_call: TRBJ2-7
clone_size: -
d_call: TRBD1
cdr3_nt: TGCGCCAGCAGCCCCGAACAGGGGTCCTACGAGCAGTACTTC
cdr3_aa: CASSPEQGSYEQYF

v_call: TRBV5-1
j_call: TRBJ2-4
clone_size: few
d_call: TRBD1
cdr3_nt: TGCGCCAGCAGCTTCTTGAAGACAGGGACAGGGAAAAACATTCAGTACTTC
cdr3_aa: CASSFLKTGTGKNIQYF

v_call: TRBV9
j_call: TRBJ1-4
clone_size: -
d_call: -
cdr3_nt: TGTGCCAGCAGCGTCCTAGGGGGGACTAATGAAAAACTGTTTTTT
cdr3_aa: CASSVLGGTNEKLFF

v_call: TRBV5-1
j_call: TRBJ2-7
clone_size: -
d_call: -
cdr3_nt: TGCGCCAGCAGCTTGAGGGGGGGCCTGAGCTCCTACGAGCAGTACTTC
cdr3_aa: CASSLRGGLSSYEQYF

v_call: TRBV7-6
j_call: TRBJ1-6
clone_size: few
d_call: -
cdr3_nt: TGTGCCAGCAGCTTATATCAGGGAAGTAATTCACCCCTCCACTTT
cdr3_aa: CASSLYQGSNSPLHF

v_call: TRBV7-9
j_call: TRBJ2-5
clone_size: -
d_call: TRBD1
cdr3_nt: TGTGCCAGCAGCTTGACAGGGAAAGAGACCCAGTACTTC
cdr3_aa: CASSLTGKETQYF

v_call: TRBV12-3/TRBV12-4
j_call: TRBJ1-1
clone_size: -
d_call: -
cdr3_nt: TGTGCCAGCAGTTTTTCGTACCGGCTGAACACTGAAGCTTTCTTT
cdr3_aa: CASSFSYRLNTEAFF

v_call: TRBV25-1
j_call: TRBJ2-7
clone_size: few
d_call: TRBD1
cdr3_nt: TGTGCCAGCAGTGAATCCCTCCCGATTACAGGGGCTAAACGCTCCTACGAGCAGTACTTC
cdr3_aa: CASSESLPITGAKRSYEQYF

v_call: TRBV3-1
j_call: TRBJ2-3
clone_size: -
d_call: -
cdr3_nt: TGTGCCAGCAGATCGTTCTTCGGGAGAGGGGGTAGTGACACAGATACGCAGTATTTT
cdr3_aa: CASRSFFGRGGSDTDTQYF

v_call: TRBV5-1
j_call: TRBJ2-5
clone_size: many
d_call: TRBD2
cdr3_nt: TGCGCCAGCAGCTTGGTCCCTAGCGGGACCCAAGAGACCCAGTACTTC
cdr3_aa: CASSLVPSGTQETQYF

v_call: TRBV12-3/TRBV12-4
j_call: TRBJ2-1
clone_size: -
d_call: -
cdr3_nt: TGTGCCAGCAGTTTCCGGGAAGTGAGTAATGAGCAGTTCTTC
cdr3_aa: CASSFREVSNEQFF

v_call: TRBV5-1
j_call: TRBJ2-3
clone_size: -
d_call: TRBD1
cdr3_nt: TGCGCCAGCAGCTTCGCCGGACAGGGGAGTACAGATACGCAGTATTTT
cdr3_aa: CASSFAGQGSTDTQYF

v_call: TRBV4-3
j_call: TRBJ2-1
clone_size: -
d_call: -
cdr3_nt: TGCGCCAGCAGCCAAGGACAGGTTTACGGAGCTTACAATGAGCAGTTCTTC
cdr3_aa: CASSQGQVYGAYNEQFF

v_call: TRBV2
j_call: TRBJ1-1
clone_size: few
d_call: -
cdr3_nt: TGTGCAGCGAGCACAGGACGGCTGAACACTGAAGCTTTCTTT
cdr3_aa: CAASTGRLNTEAFF

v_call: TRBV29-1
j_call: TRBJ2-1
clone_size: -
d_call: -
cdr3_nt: TGCAGCGTTGTTGTGGGCCCGGGCAATGAGCAGTTCTTC
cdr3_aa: CSVVVGPGNEQFF

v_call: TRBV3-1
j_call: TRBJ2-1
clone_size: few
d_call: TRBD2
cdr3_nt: TGTGCCAGCAGCCAAGGCGCTTCGGGACTAGTTGCGTGGAATGAGCAGTTCTTC
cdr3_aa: CASSQGASGLVAWNEQFF